This TCR beta chain was identified during a study of T cell repertoires in cytomegalovirus infection. In the study overall: HLA-B-restricted CMV epitopes that are well studied, plus recently identified HLA-C-restricted ones, were used by the study. Indications came from public TCR beta signatures; they pointed to CMV infection and to a matching HLA type.

Study-wide results and limits: HLA-C-restricted CMV-specific TCR beta clonotypes prevailed in the ex vivo response. The cumulative frequency of public TCR beta families distinguished individuals who carried CMV together with the relevant HLA.

Per germline, CDR1 SEHNR and CDR2 FQNEAQ (reference sequence). V was trimmed by 2 bases and J by 6 bases, leaving 8 bases between them. CDR3 size: 12 residues. MiXCR was run by TCRdb on the reads, yielding one entry per CDR3 protein. The profile shows about 920,000 distinct CDR3 sequences, around a third of them singletons. This clonotype was seen a few times. The antigen is unknown. Sample: cultured CD8+ T cells from PBMCs, taken from culture after CMV antigen stimulation. This clonotype was sampled from a human donor in good health (CMV status not recorded). Some clones in this sample may be carry-over from other donors' samples. The gene calls are TRBV7-9 and TRBJ2-7; D is unclear. CDR3 nucleotide sequence: TGTGCCAGCAGCTTACTCCCCCCCGAGCAGTACGTC. It encodes CASSLLPPEQYV.